The 29 T cell receptor beta chains below come from one sample, sequenced in a study of blood T cells in healthy people across ages. Primed by a sample-barcoded 5' primer and a J-beta primer mix, a second PCR proceeded for 7 to 11 cycles. Using its own MiXCR run on the 5' RACE reads, TCRdb lists one record per CDR3 protein. The sample carries 870,000 or so distinct CDR3 sequences, about 28% recorded once. The source material was blood. All receptors derive from a woman of 80 years or more in good health.

This clonotype has at least ten counts. The J gene is TRBJ2-1, the V gene TRBV29-1; D perhaps matches TRBD2 (6 bases). The CDR3 spans 13 residues. Germline lookup yields CDR1 SQVTM and CDR2 ANQGSEA. For the CDR3, the DNA is TGCAGTCCAGTCGGGGGATCCTACAATGAGCAGTTCTTC. Its protein is CSPVGGSYNEQFF.

CDR3 region: CASSLAGVWQPQHF. For the CDR3, the DNA is TGTGCCAGCAGCTTAGCAGGGGTTTGGCAGCCCCAGCATTTT. The J gene is TRBJ1-5, the V gene TRBV7-2, with D possibly TRBD1 on 5 matching bases. CDR3 length equals 14 residues. V lost 0 bases and J 7 bases, leaving 10 bases between the germline ends. The germline CDR1 and CDR2 sequences are SGHTA and FQGNSA.

A note on this clonotype: Given a much more abundant clone one base away, this may be a read error. The chain carries TRBV20-1 and TRBJ2-7; D is unresolved. Germline V gives CDR1 DFQATT, CDR2 SNEGSKA (reference sequence). This CDR3 is 9 amino acids long. The CDR3 bases are TGCAAGGTTGGGAATGAGCAGTACTTC. This encodes CKVGNEQYF.

This sequence joins TRBV5-1 and TRBJ2-5; tentative D call: TRBD1 (6 bases). Germline V gene data show CDR1 as SGHRS and CDR2 as YFSETQ. The V gene lost 0 bases and the J gene lost 1 base, with 16 bases spanning the gap. The length of the CDR3 is 17 residues. CDR3 protein: CASSLGGRGKPQETQYF. As DNA, the CDR3 is TGCGCCAGCAGCTTGGGTGGTAGGGGGAAACCCCAAGAGACCCAGTACTTC.

This clonotype occurred many times. The V and J genes are TRBV5-1 and TRBJ1-2; D might be TRBD1 (5 bases). The CDR3 length is 15 residues. Trimming left V 1 base short and J 8 bases short, with 18 bases between. Looked up from germline, CDR1 is SGHRS and CDR2 is YFSETQ. CDR3 DNA: TGCGCCAGCAGCTTGTCCCGGGACGGATTCGGGGGCTACACCTTC. Its protein is CASSLSRDGFGGYTF.

The chain links TRBV6-2 or TRBV6-3 to TRBJ1-5, with TRBD1 matching over 8 bases. This CDR3 has 15 amino acids. Germline V lookup: CDR1 MNHEY, CDR2 SVGEGT. With 8 bases clipped from V and 0 bases from J, the junction kept 6 bases outside the gene matches. The CDR3 sequence is CASDRGPYSNQPQHF. As DNA, the CDR3 is TGTGCCAGCGACAGGGGACCCTATAGCAATCAGCCCCAGCATTTT.

This clonotype was observed many times. The V gene is TRBV10-3, the J gene TRBJ1-6, with D perhaps matching TRBD1 (5 bases). The ends were cut back, 4 bases at V and 4 bases at J, with 8 bases in the middle. Germline V CDR1 and CDR2: ENHRY, SYGVKD. The CDR3 has 14 amino acids. CDR3 DNA sequence: TGTGCCATCAGTGGGCAGGGTTATAATTCACCCCTCCACTTT. This encodes CAISGQGYNSPLHF.

This clonotype was counted between two and nine times. This rearrangement joins TRBV6-6 to TRBJ1-5, with TRBD1 identical over 8 bases. The V segment lost 10 bases and the J segment 0 bases; nucleotides outside the gene matches: 5. This CDR3 spans 14 amino acids. Per germline, CDR1 MNHNY and CDR2 SVGAGI (reference sequence). The CDR3 protein is CATRTGNSNQPQHF. The CDR3 coding sequence is TGTGCCACCCGGACAGGGAATAGCAATCAGCCCCAGCATTTT.

The sample holds a few counts of this clonotype. The chain combines TRBV11-2 with TRBJ2-3; TRBD2 matches 8 bases. CDR3 size: 16 residues. Trimming cost V 2 bases and J 10 bases; bases outside gene matches: 14. The germline V gene has CDR1 SGHAT and CDR2 FQNNGV. The CDR3 spells CASSLKRGPLAQPQYF. The DNA for the CDR3 is TGTGCCAGCAGCTTAAAGCGGGGGCCGTTGGCGCAGCCGCAGTATTTT.

Turning to this clonotype: A read error is likely, as this CDR3 ends without the conserved phenylalanine or tryptophan. The rearrangement links TRBV5-1 to TRBJ2-3, with TRBD2 matching 11 bases. Germline V CDR1 and CDR2: SGHRS, YFSETQ. This CDR3 is built from 16 residues. The junction had 9 bases not matched to a gene; V was cut back by 4 bases and J by 5 bases. Here the CDR3 reads CASSLGTGLAGDTQYL. The CDR3 coding sequence is TGCGCCAGCAGCCTGGGGACAGGACTAGCGGGAGATACGCAGTATTTA.

This clonotype was seen at least ten times. The V gene is TRBV6-2 or TRBV6-3, the J gene TRBJ2-1; D may be TRBD1 (6 bases). This CDR3 comprises 18 residues. V was trimmed by 6 bases and J by 3 bases, leaving 24 bases between them. The germline V gene has CDR1 MNHEY and CDR2 SVGEGT. The CDR3 loop is CASSSKPTGYNLYNEQFF. The CDR3 DNA sequence: TGTGCCAGCAGCAGTAAACCGACAGGTTACAACCTCTACAATGAGCAGTTCTTC.

Here the CDR3 DNA reads TGTGCCAGTAGTTGGGGACGGGAGTACACAGATACGCAGTATTTT. Amino acids: CASSWGREYTDTQYF. This rearrangement joins TRBV19 to TRBJ2-3; tentative D call: TRBD2 (6 bases). Germline CDR1 LNHDA, CDR2 SQIVND (reference sequence). Trimming cost V 5 bases and J 2 bases, with 14 bases left between them. The CDR3 contains 15 residues.

This clonotype was observed at least ten times. The chain carries TRBV6-2 or TRBV6-3 and TRBJ2-5; D call uncertain. V was cut by 0 bases and J by 2 bases, with 16 bases left in between. The germline V gene encodes CDR1 MNHEY and CDR2 SVGEGT. This CDR3 has 17 amino acids. The CDR3 region is CASSYSKPQPVQETQYF. The CDR3 DNA sequence: TGTGCCAGCAGTTACTCAAAACCACAACCCGTACAAGAGACCCAGTACTTC.

The sample holds many counts of this clonotype. The rearrangement links TRBV7-2 to TRBJ1-1, with no clear D. This CDR3 region has 15 residues. V was trimmed by 5 bases and J by 1 base, leaving 14 bases between them. Germline CDR1 reads SGHTA; CDR2 reads FQGNSA. CDR3 in DNA: TGTGCCAGCAGCACCTCCGGGTGGGGGAACACTGAAGCTTTCTTT. It is translated as CASSTSGWGNTEAFF. The full variable domain, completed using reference TRBV7-2 and TRBJ1-1, is GAGVSQSPSNKVTEKGKDVELRCDPISGHTALYWYRQSLGQGLEFLIYFQGNSAPDKSGLPSDRFSAERTGGSVSTLTIQRTQQEDSAVYLCASSTSGWGNTEAFFGQGTRLTVV.

Regarding this clonotype: One base away lies a much larger clone, so this may be a sequencing read error. The chain joins TRBV5-1 to TRBJ2-1; 8 nucleotides match TRBD2. Germline V gene data show CDR1 as SGHRS and CDR2 as YFSETQ. This CDR3 comprises 15 residues. The CDR3 protein is CASSRAGGSDNGQFF. In DNA form, the CDR3 reads TGCGCCAGCAGCCGGGCGGGGGGCAGCGACAATGGGCAGTTCTTC.

This clonotype was counted a few times. CDR3 bases: TGTGCCAGCAGCCTCTTCAGGGAAGCAGGGGCCAACGTCCTGACTTTC. It yields the protein CASSLFREAGANVLTF. The chain is built from TRBV7-8 and TRBJ2-6; possible D gene TRBD1, 5 bases. The length of the CDR3 is 16 residues. The V gene's germline CDR1 is SGHVS and CDR2 FQNEAQ. Deletions cut 5 bases from V and 4 bases from J, with 15 bases between.

This clonotype was detected many times. This rearrangement joins TRBV29-1 to TRBJ2-6; TRBD1 aligns across 8 bases. J was trimmed by 7 bases and V by 2 bases; bases with no gene match: 1. From germline, CDR1 is SQVTM and CDR2 ANQGSEA. CDR3 length equals 13 residues. This CDR3 is CSVETGGANVLTF. In nucleotides, the CDR3 is TGCAGCGTTGAAACAGGGGGTGCCAACGTCCTGACTTTC.

The chain has TRBV27 and TRBJ1-6; D is undetermined. Germline-derived CDR1 and CDR2 are MNHEY and SMNVEV (reference sequence). The CDR3 loop spans 14 amino acids. The V and J ends lost 4 bases and 4 bases respectively, with 8 bases between them. CDR3 in DNA: TGTGCCAGCAGTTACAGCGAGTATAATTCACCCCTCCACTTT. This translates into CASSYSEYNSPLHF.

The count of this clonotype is one. This CDR3 reads CASSVGTFTDTQYF. DNA for the CDR3: TGCGCCAGCAGCGTGGGGACTTTCACAGATACGCAGTATTTT. This chain uses TRBV5-1 with TRBJ2-3, with D maybe TRBD2 (6 bases). V lost 4 bases, J lost 2 bases, and 11 bases lay in between. The CDR3 consists of 14 residues. Germline values: CDR1 SGHRS, CDR2 YFSETQ.

This clonotype appeared a few times. V gene TRBV5-5 combines with J gene TRBJ2-3; D not certain. Germline loops: CDR1 SGHKS, CDR2 YYEKEE (reference sequence). There are 15 residues in the CDR3. V was cut by 4 bases and J by 0 bases, with 12 bases left in between. CDR3 bases: TGTGCCAGCAGCCCCGTGAAAGTCAGCACAGATACGCAGTATTTT. Protein sequence: CASSPVKVSTDTQYF.

Ten or more counts support this clonotype. The chain uses TRBV7-2 and TRBJ2-5; D unclear. The length of the CDR3 is 12 residues. Trimming stripped 1 base from V and 8 bases from J, with 8 bases between. Germline CDR1 reads SGHTA; CDR2 reads FQGNSA. The CDR3 sequence is CASSLVRNTQYF. CDR3 coding DNA: TGTGCCAGCAGCTTAGTGAGGAACACCCAGTACTTC.

In this sample, this clonotype turned up a few times. The gene calls are TRBV18 and TRBJ1-6; possible D gene TRBD1, 6 bases. This CDR3 comprises 16 residues. Germline loops: CDR1 KGHSH, CDR2 LQKENI. V was shortened by 6 bases and J by 7 bases, with 19 bases between the two germline ends. The CDR3 reads CASSPIMWTENSPLHF. CDR3 nucleotides: TGTGCCAGCTCCCCGATCATGTGGACAGAGAATTCACCCCTCCACTTT.

There are many counts of this clonotype. The rearrangement links TRBV20-1 to TRBJ2-7, with D possibly being TRBD1 (6 bases). Trimming pared 5 bases from V and 0 bases from J, leaving 17 bases between. Germline V gene data show CDR1 as DFQATT and CDR2 as SNEGSKA (reference sequence). This CDR3 has 15 amino acids. The CDR3 nucleotides read TGCAGTGCTTCCCAAGGGGGTACTCTCTCCTACGAGCAGTACTTC. This sequence encodes CSASQGGTLSYEQYF.

A remark on this clonotype: It may be a read error: a sequence one base away is much more abundant. In DNA, the CDR3 is TGTGCCAGCGGGGGTTGCAACGAGCAGTACTTC. This sequence encodes CASGGCNEQYF. V and J are TRBV6-1 and TRBJ2-5, with D possibly being TRBD1 or TRBD2 (5 bases each). With the DNA end fitting TRBJ2-7 better, the J assignment may be wrong. Germline CDR1 MNHNS, CDR2 SASEGT. The CDR3 sequence is 11 residues long.

This clonotype was recorded at least ten times. The chain is built from TRBV5-1 and TRBJ1-5, with 7 bases aligning to TRBD1. With 4 bases clipped from V and 0 bases from J, the junction kept 4 bases outside the gene matches. The CDR3 is 15 amino acids. CDR1 and CDR2 from the germline V gene are SGHRS and YFSETQ. Here the CDR3 reads CASSPTGISNQPQHF. The DNA of the CDR3 is TGCGCCAGCAGCCCGACAGGGATTAGCAATCAGCCCCAGCATTTT. The whole variable domain, remainder taken from reference TRBV5-1 and TRBJ1-5, is KAGVTQTPRYLIKTRGQQVTLSCSPISGHRSVSWYQQTPGQGLQFLFEYFSETQRNKGNFPGRFSGRQFSNSRSEMNVSTLELGDSALYLCASSPTGISNQPQHFGDGTRLSIL.

This clonotype has ten or more counts. The chain joins TRBV20-1 to TRBJ2-1; 7 bases line up with TRBD2. Germline V lookup: CDR1 DFQATT, CDR2 SNEGSKA (reference sequence). The CDR3 has 14 residues. After removal of 1 base from V and 1 base from J, the junction contained 1 base not matched to a gene. CDR3 loop: CSARAGGSYNEQFF. CDR3 nucleotide sequence: TGCAGTGCTAGAGCGGGGGGTTCCTACAATGAGCAGTTCTTC.

This clonotype was seen repeatedly, ten times or more. The chain is built from TRBV5-6 and TRBJ2-7; TRBD2 matches at 16 bases. The germline gives CDR1 SGHDT, CDR2 YYEEEE. The V and J ends lost 4 bases and 2 bases, in that order; junction bases with no gene match: 12. CDR3 size: 19 residues. Here the CDR3 DNA reads TGTGCCAGCAGCCTATTACAGGGACTAGCGGGGGGGACTACCTACGAGCAGTACTTC. Protein sequence: CASSLLQGLAGGTTYEQYF.

This clonotype was counted a few times. This may come from a read error, since a much larger clone is one base off. The chain joins TRBV7-2 to TRBJ2-5; 7 nucleotides match TRBD1. With V trimmed by 6 bases and J by 1 base, 5 bases remained unmatched. The germline V gene encodes CDR1 SGHTA and CDR2 FQGNSA. The CDR3 has 14 amino acids. Written as DNA, the CDR3 is TGTGCCAGCAGGTGGGACAGCATCCAAGAGACCCAGTACTTC. Encoded protein: CASRWDSIQETQYF.

This clonotype was found many times. V is TRBV6-5 and J is TRBJ2-7; 8 bases fit TRBD2. The germline CDR1 and CDR2 sequences are MNHEY and SVGAGI. Unmatched junction bases numbered 14, after V lost 6 bases and J lost 1 base. The CDR3 is 17 amino acids. CDR3 loop: CASRVSGGSFGSYEQYF. The CDR3 nucleotides read TGTGCCAGCAGGGTGAGCGGGGGCTCCTTTGGGTCCTACGAGCAGTACTTC.